The clone carrying this T cell receptor (beta chain) occurred many times. Its antigen remains unidentified. The CDR3 totals 15 residues. Deletions cut 0 bases from V and 6 bases from J, with 12 bases between. Germline loops: CDR1 ENHRY, CDR2 SYGVKD. This sample was included in a study of Graves' ophthalmopathy and Graves' hyperthyroidism. Study-wide results and caveats: With about 87% sensitivity and approximately 80% specificity, a 13-signature model separated ophthalmopathy from stable hyperthyroidism. Ophthalmopathy progression predictions by the model showed about 75% specificity and about 70% sensitivity.

For repertoire sequencing, the TCR beta CDR3 regions were amplified from RNA transcripts. The first round was an RT-PCR with HTBI primers, and the second round was a multiplex PCR. TCRdb fed the multiplex PCR reads into MiXCR, producing one record per CDR3 protein. The data show 900,000 to 1,200,000 distinct CDR3 sequences, 35% to 40% seen once. Clinical symptoms and serum thyroxine were used for diagnosis; TRAb, thyroid ultrasound and orbital computed tomography were also relied on. The TCR was taken from an adult man with Graves' hyperthyroidism. V usage is TRBV10-3 and J usage is TRBJ1-5; perhaps TRBD1 as D (6 bases). The sample consisted of peripheral blood or thyroid tissue (not recorded which). The CDR3 protein is CAISESTVRGQPQHF. In DNA form, the CDR3 reads TGTGCCATCAGTGAGTCGACAGTCAGGGGTCAGCCCCAGCATTTT.